This TCR beta chain is from a study of cytomegalovirus exposure and HLA in healthy donors. Study background: Earlier, 110 million or so unique TCR beta sequences were recovered from around 200 million T cells by an analysis.

13 Jbeta primers and 60 Vbeta primers were used for the PCR. Libraries were prepared by immunoSEQ multiplex PCR; TCRdb keeps only in-frame clonotypes and omits some of them. The sample carries approximately 75,000 clones, 74% recorded once. This CDR3 has 16 residues. Per germline, CDR1 SNHLY and CDR2 FYNNEI. V lost 1 base to trimming and J lost 4 bases, with 16 bases between them. At collection, donors were nominally healthy, but unrecorded immune exposures were probable. The V gene is TRBV2, the J gene TRBJ1-1; weak D call: TRBD1 (5 bases). The sequence was obtained from an older woman in good health and CMV-seropositive. Source material: PBMCs. CDR3 DNA: TGTGCCAGCAGTGAAGTTGGGAGGGGTCGCGGCACTGAAGCTTTCTTT. Its translation is CASSEVGRGRGTEAFF.